These T cell receptor beta chains were read from a single sample in a study of cytomegalovirus exposure and HLA in healthy donors. TCRdb's table, derived via immunoSEQ multiplex PCR, lists solely in-frame clones and lacks some. The sample has roughly 180,000 clones, about 10% seen once. Sequenced material: PBMCs. These receptor sequences come from a woman aged 25 to 39 in good health and CMV-seropositive. The CDR3 runs from the conserved cysteine through the conserved F or W. D genes are given only for firm matches. Expanded clones are given a class, and other clones once, few, many or no size at all.

D	J	V	size	CDR3	DNA
-	TRBJ1-1	TRBV7-2	-	CASSLSRAAEAFF	TGTGCCAGCAGTCTAAGCAGGGCGGCTGAAGCTTTCTTT
-	TRBJ1-5	TRBV4-2	few	CASSPMGIAGSNQPQHF	TGTGCCAGCAGCCCCATGGGGATTGCGGGCAGCAATCAGCCCCAGCATTTT
-	TRBJ2-3	TRBV4-1	few	CASSHYWTGTDTQYF	TGCGCCAGCAGCCATTACTGGACAGGCACAGATACGCAGTATTTT
TRBD2	TRBJ2-7	TRBV6-4	-	CASSDCGSTSGSWAYEQYF	TGTGCCAGCAGTGACTGCGGCTCTACTAGCGGGAGTTGGGCCTACGAGCAGTACTTC
TRBD1	TRBJ2-7	TRBV19	-	CASTGDRPPYEQYF	TGTGCCAGTACTGGGGACAGGCCCCCCTACGAGCAGTACTTC
-	TRBJ2-5	TRBV6-5	many	CASSYSGWETQYF	TGTGCCAGCAGTTACTCGGGCTGGGAGACCCAGTACTTC
TRBD1	TRBJ2-7	TRBV6-5	once	CASRSKQGVHEQYF	TGTGCCAGCAGAAGCAAACAGGGGGTTCACGAGCAGTACTTC
TRBD2	TRBJ2-3	TRBV5-1	-	CASSGLAGEDTQYF	TGCGCCAGCAGCGGACTAGCGGGAGAAGATACGCAGTATTTT
-	TRBJ2-1	TRBV5-1	-	CASSLVLGDNEQFF	TGCGCCAGCAGCTTGGTTCTAGGTGACAATGAGCAGTTCTTC
-	TRBJ2-7	TRBV11-1	few	CASSSGGTAYYEQYF	TGTGCCAGCAGCTCCGGAGGGACAGCTTACTACGAGCAGTACTTC
TRBD2	TRBJ2-3	TRBV29-1	few	CSVGGLAATDTQYF	TGCAGCGTGGGCGGACTAGCGGCTACAGATACGCAGTATTTT
TRBD2	TRBJ2-1	TRBV2	few	CASSEWLAGDNEQFF	TGTGCCAGCAGTGAGTGGCTAGCGGGGGACAATGAGCAGTTCTTC
TRBD1	TRBJ2-7	TRBV5-1	few	CASSLGQGVSYEQYF	TGCGCCAGCAGCTTGGGACAGGGAGTCTCCTACGAGCAGTACTTC
TRBD1	TRBJ2-2	TRBV9	few	CASSVRTGDTGELFF	TGTGCCAGCAGCGTAAGGACAGGAGACACCGGGGAGCTGTTTTTT